Each of the 24 T cell receptor beta chains below was sequenced from the same sample in a study of metastatic and nonmetastatic thyroid tumors. Every patient was untreated before thyroid surgery. TCRdb used MiXCR to call clones anew from the PCR reads. In the table there are some 69,000 clones, about 14% of which are singletons. Material: blood. The origin of the receptors is a male donor with papillary thyroid cancer or a benign thyroid nodule (not recorded which). Some clones in this sample may be carry-over from other donors' samples.

V is TRBV30 and J is TRBJ1-1, with D unclear. The CDR3 covers 11 residues. The V and J ends lost 1 base and 10 bases respectively, with 10 bases between them. Per germline, CDR1 GTSNPN and CDR2 SVGIG (reference sequence). The CDR3 reads CAWSGLSAAFF. CDR3 nucleotide sequence: TGTGCCTGGAGTGGCTTGTCGGCAGCTTTCTTT.

The chain combines TRBV7-2 with TRBJ1-2; TRBD1 might be the D (6 bases). Trimming removed 10 bases from V and 3 bases from J, with 15 bases in between. Germline-derived CDR1 and CDR2 are SGHTA and FQGNSA. This CDR3 is built from 13 residues. This CDR3 is CATSYRADYGYTF. CDR3 coding DNA: TGTGCCACATCTTACAGGGCAGACTATGGCTACACCTTC.

This clone came up many times. This chain links TRBV5-4 with TRBJ2-7; D is possibly TRBD1 (6 bases). The CDR3 consists of 17 residues. The V gene's germline CDR1 is SGHNT and CDR2 YYREEE (reference sequence). The DNA of the CDR3 is TGTGCCAGCAGCTTGGGACCAGGGGATCTTTGGTCCTACGGGCAGTACGTC. It yields the protein CASSLGPGDLWSYGQYV.

Comments on this clone: Other DNA sequences of this sample code for an identical CDR3. The CDR3 DNA sequence: TGCAGTGCTAGAGGCCAGGGTGGGGGGAACACTGAAGCTTTCTTT. This encodes CSARGQGGGNTEAFF. The chain joins TRBV20-1 to TRBJ1-1; TRBD1 is a possible D gene (5 bases). V dropped 1 base and J dropped 1 base, with 13 bases sitting between them. CDR3 size: 15 residues. Per germline, CDR1 DFQATT and CDR2 SNEGSKA (reference sequence).

At least ten counts were recorded for this clone. The chain carries TRBV4-1 and TRBJ2-3, with no clear D. Germline-derived CDR1 and CDR2 are MGHRA and YSYEKL. The V and J ends lost 0 bases and 4 bases respectively, with 23 bases between them. The CDR3 length is 19 residues. The CDR3 sequence is CASSQDRVQVAFGPDTQYF. The CDR3 DNA reads TGCGCCAGCAGCCAAGATCGTGTACAAGTGGCATTCGGCCCAGATACGCAGTATTTT.

With respect to this clone: This may stem from a read error, because a much larger clone lies one nucleotide away. The chain uses TRBV19 and TRBJ1-1, with D perhaps matching TRBD1 (5 bases). The CDR3 spans 16 residues. The V end lost 6 bases, the J end lost 1 base, and 18 bases lay between the germline ends. The germline V gene encodes CDR1 LNHDA and CDR2 SQIVND (reference sequence). Here the CDR3 reads CASRDNVPRGNTEAFF. In nucleotides, the CDR3 is TGTGCCAGTAGGGATAACGTCCCAAGGGGGAACACTGAAGCTTTCTTT.

Turning to this clone: An end of the junction differs from the germline gene, which may be a read error. CDR3 amino acids: CASSSLAVTSASYEQYF. DNA of the CDR3: TGTGCCAGCAGTTCCCTGGCCGTGACTAGCGCTTCCTACGAGCAGTATTTC. The chain links TRBV27 to TRBJ2-7; 8 bases are shared with TRBD2. This CDR3 region has 17 residues. CDR1 is MNHEY, CDR2 SMNVEV, per germline (reference sequence).

This clone was detected only a few times. The chain joins TRBV6-2 or TRBV6-3 to TRBJ1-6; D unclear. The CDR3 is 12 amino acids. Deletions cut 6 bases from V and 10 bases from J, with 10 bases between. Germline CDR1 MNHEY, CDR2 SVGEGT. CDR3 sequence reads: CASRLPFSPLHF. CDR3 coding DNA: TGTGCCAGCAGGTTACCGTTCTCACCCCTCCACTTT.

This clone was detected only a few times. The germline gene is not matched at one end of the junction; a read error may be the cause. The identical CDR3 is also encoded by other nucleotide sequences in the sample. The chain employs TRBV9 and TRBJ1-3, with a tentative D call TRBD1 (5 bases). There are 16 residues in the CDR3. Germline V gives CDR1 SGDLS, CDR2 YYNGEE. The CDR3 sequence is CASSGSRGSTGNTIYF. The CDR3 nucleotides read TGCGCCAGCAGCGGTTCGAGGGGATCTACTGGAAACACCATATATTTT. Variable domain in full (rest from reference TRBV9 and TRBJ1-3): DSGVTQTPKHLITATGQRVTLRCSPRSGDLSVYWYQQSLDQGLQFLIQYYNGEERAKGNILERFSAQQFPDLHSELNLSSLELGDSALYFCASSGSRGSTGNTIYFGEGSWLTVV.

This clone was observed many times. The chain joins TRBV5-6 to TRBJ2-1, with 9 bases lining up with TRBD2. Trimming removed 0 bases from V and 2 bases from J; junction bases left unmatched: 6. The CDR3 has 17 amino acids. Germline CDR1 is SGHDT and CDR2 is YYEEEE. The CDR3 region has the DNA TGTGCCAGCAGCTTGGCCGGTAGGACTAGCGCCTACAATGAGCAGTTCTTC. Translated: CASSLAGRTSAYNEQFF.

In this sample, this clone turned up many times. The chain has TRBV6-6 and TRBJ1-2, with D perhaps matching TRBD1 (5 bases). CDR1 and CDR2 from the germline V gene are MNHNY and SVGAGI (reference sequence). The CDR3 runs 13 residues. Trimming stripped 3 bases from V and 13 bases from J, with 18 bases between. The CDR3 nucleotides read TGTGCCAGCAGTTATTCCTCCGGGACGCCTGGCACCTTC. Residues: CASSYSSGTPGTF.

This clone was counted at least ten times. The gene calls are TRBV20-1 and TRBJ2-5; weak D call: TRBD2 (6 bases). This CDR3 is 16 amino acids long. Deletions cut 0 bases from V and 7 bases from J, with 21 bases between. The germline gives CDR1 DFQATT, CDR2 SNEGSKA (reference sequence). CDR3 sequence reads: CSARDASLASGRTQYF. As DNA, the CDR3 is TGCAGTGCTAGAGATGCATCACTAGCTTCGGGTAGGACCCAGTACTTC.

This clone was observed at least ten times. V gene TRBV27 combines with J gene TRBJ1-2, with unresolved D. The CDR3 has 13 residues. V was shortened by 8 bases and J by 0 bases, with 10 bases between the two germline ends. CDR1 and CDR2 from the germline V gene are MNHEY and SMNVEV (reference sequence). Here the CDR3 reads CASGRGTNYGYTF. The CDR3 DNA reads as TGTGCCAGCGGCAGAGGGACTAACTATGGCTACACCTTC.

Many counts were recorded for this clone. The gene calls are TRBV7-8 and TRBJ1-3, with 8 bases that match TRBD1. Germline loops: CDR1 SGHVS, CDR2 FQNEAQ. The CDR3 loop spans 17 amino acids. With V trimmed by 3 bases and J by 1 base, 8 bases remained unmatched. The CDR3 here is CASSFRGRPFSGNTIYF. The CDR3 nucleotides read TGTGCCAGCAGCTTCAGGGGGCGCCCCTTTTCTGGAAACACCATATATTTT.

This clone has a handful of counts. A read error may explain this, as a much larger clone is one base away. The rearrangement joins TRBV27 to TRBJ2-2; TRBD2 might be the D (5 bases). Trimming stripped 6 bases from V and 7 bases from J, with 15 bases between. CDR3 length equals 14 residues. Germline V gene data show CDR1 as MNHEY and CDR2 as SMNVEV (reference sequence). The CDR3 protein is CASSLLEVSGELFF. The CDR3 DNA sequence: TGTGCCAGCAGCCTACTAGAGGTAAGCGGGGAGCTGTTTTTT.

The CDR3 is CASSLGGRPTGELFF. The CDR3 bases are TGTGCCAGCAGTTTAGGCGGGAGGCCCACCGGGGAGCTGTTTTTT. The V and J genes are TRBV27 and TRBJ2-2, with 8 bases identical to TRBD2. CDR3 length equals 15 residues. Trimming cost V 2 bases and J 4 bases; bases outside gene matches: 3. Germline V CDR1 and CDR2: MNHEY, SMNVEV (reference sequence).

This clone was picked up many times. The V call is TRBV6-1, the J call TRBJ2-1; 8 bases align to TRBD2. Looked up from germline, CDR1 is MNHNS and CDR2 is SASEGT. After removal of 4 bases from V and 0 bases from J, the junction contained 14 bases not matched to a gene. This CDR3 contains 19 residues. The CDR3 nucleotides read TGTGCCAGCAGTGGGACTAGTCGGGAGGGGATAAGCTCCTACAATGAGCAGTTCTTC. Protein product: CASSGTSREGISSYNEQFF.

There are a few counts of this clone. V usage is TRBV29-1 and J usage is TRBJ2-2, with 10 bases that match TRBD1. This CDR3 has 15 amino acids. V dropped 6 bases and J dropped 6; count of bases not matched to a gene: 10. From germline, CDR1 is SQVTM and CDR2 ANQGSEA. CDR3: CSVAATGGASGELFF. Here the CDR3 DNA reads TGCAGCGTCGCCGCGACAGGGGGCGCCTCCGGGGAGCTGTTTTTT.

Many counts were recorded for this clone. This chain links TRBV5-6 with TRBJ2-1; D might be TRBD2 (5 bases). Germline V gives CDR1 SGHDT, CDR2 YYEEEE. CDR3 size: 14 residues. Trimming took 3 bases from V and 8 from J, leaving 15 bases between them. CDR3 sequence reads: CASSSRTGFDEQFF. The DNA of the CDR3 is TGTGCCAGCAGCTCCCGGACTGGATTCGATGAGCAGTTCTTC.

This clone was seen a handful of times. This may come from a read error, since a much larger clone is one base off. The chain carries TRBV6-1 and TRBJ2-5; 8 bases are a match to TRBD1. The junction had 11 bases not matched to a gene; V was cut back by 7 bases and J by 1 base. The CDR3 covers 16 residues. Germline-derived CDR1 and CDR2 are MNHNS and SASEGT. The CDR3 here is CASMPRTGNSQETQYF. CDR3 nucleotide sequence: TGTGCCAGCATGCCCCGGACAGGGAACTCCCAAGAGACCCAGTACTTC.

This clone has at least ten counts. This sequence joins TRBV30 and TRBJ2-1; D unclear. V lost 2 bases to trimming and J lost 10 bases, with 12 bases between them. CDR3 length: 12 residues. Germline V gene lookup returns CDR1 GTSNPN and CDR2 SVGIG (reference sequence). The CDR3 sequence: CAWSPSSVEQFF. Here the CDR3 DNA reads TGTGCCTGGAGTCCCTCCTCAGTCGAGCAGTTCTTC.

Many counts were recorded for this clone. The rearrangement uses TRBV28 and TRBJ2-3; D is unresolved. V lost 7 bases, J lost 1 base, and 6 bases lay in between. The CDR3 is 12 residues long. Germline V gives CDR1 MDHEN, CDR2 SYDVKM. This CDR3 is CASNQRTDTQYF. CDR3 DNA sequence: TGTGCCAGCAACCAACGCACAGATACGCAGTATTTT.

This clone was counted between two and nine times. CDR3: CASIDRHGYTDTQYF. CDR3 coding DNA: TGTGCCAGCATAGACCGACACGGATACACAGATACGCAGTATTTT. This chain links TRBV12-3 or TRBV12-4 with TRBJ2-3, with D unresolved. V shed 7 bases and J shed 2 bases, with 16 bases lying between them. The CDR3 has 15 residues.

Regarding this clone: A much larger clone differs from this one at a single base, so this may be a read error. The gene calls are TRBV9 and TRBJ1-5; D is unclear. CDR3 length equals 14 residues. The ends were cut back, 4 bases at V and 1 base at J, with 9 bases in the middle. Germline V gene sequence: CDR1 SGDLS, CDR2 YYNGEE. For the CDR3, the DNA is TGTGCCAGCAGCCCGGTCACGAGCAATCAGCCCCAGCATTTT. This translates into CASSPVTSNQPQHF.